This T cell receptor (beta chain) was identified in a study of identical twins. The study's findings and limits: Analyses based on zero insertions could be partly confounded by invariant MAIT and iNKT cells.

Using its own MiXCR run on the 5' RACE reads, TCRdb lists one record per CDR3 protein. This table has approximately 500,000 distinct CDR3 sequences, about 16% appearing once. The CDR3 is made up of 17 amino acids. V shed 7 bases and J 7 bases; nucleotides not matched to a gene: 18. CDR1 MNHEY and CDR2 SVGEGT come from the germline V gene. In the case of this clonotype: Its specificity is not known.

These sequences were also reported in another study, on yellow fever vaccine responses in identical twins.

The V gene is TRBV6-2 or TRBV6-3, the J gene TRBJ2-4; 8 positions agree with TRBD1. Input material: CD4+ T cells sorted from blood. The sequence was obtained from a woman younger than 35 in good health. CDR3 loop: CASTTPFATGVLNIQYF. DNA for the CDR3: TGTGCCAGCACCACCCCGTTCGCGACAGGGGTCCTGAACATTCAGTACTTC.